The 25 T cell receptor beta chains below were found in one sample sequenced in a study of a mutant IDH1 vaccine in newly diagnosed glioma. Antigens for these TCRs are unknown. TCRdb's table, derived via immunoSEQ multiplex PCR, lists solely in-frame clones and lacks some. In the table there are 31,000 or so clones, about 73% of which are singletons. Time point given: week 11, during vaccination. A single vaccine dose contained 300 ug of mutant IDH1 20-mer peptide, and topical imiquimod was used with it. Sequencing was performed on PBMCs, taken from a glioma patient whose treatment included an IDH1 peptide vaccine. All receptors come from a man aged 25 to 40 with glioma.

The rearrangement joins TRBV6-1 to TRBJ2-4, with D perhaps TRBD1 or TRBD2 (5 bases each). V was shortened by 5 bases and J by 8 bases, with 19 bases between the two germline ends. The germline CDR1 and CDR2 sequences are MNHNS and SASEGT. This CDR3 has 15 amino acids. Here the CDR3 DNA reads TGTGCCAGCAGTCCCGGGACCCTAAAAAAGGACATTCAGTACTTC. Amino acids: CASSPGTLKKDIQYF.

The sample holds one count of this clone. The CDR3 protein is CASSQRQAPSYEQYF. The CDR3 DNA reads as TGCGCCAGCAGCCAAAGGCAAGCTCCCTCCTACGAGCAGTACTTC. The chain is built from TRBV4-1 and TRBJ2-7; D call uncertain. CDR1 MGHRA and CDR2 YSYEKL come from the germline V gene. V was cut by 2 bases and J by 0 bases, with 11 bases left in between. The CDR3 totals 15 residues.

The chain recombines TRBV5-1 with TRBJ2-1; 9 nucleotides align to TRBD1. Germline V gene lookup returns CDR1 SGHRS and CDR2 YFSETQ. CDR3 size: 14 residues. The J segment lost 7 bases and the V segment lost 5 bases, leaving 7 bases of the junction unmatched. CDR3 residues: CASRPGQGGNEQFF. CDR3 DNA sequence: TGCGCCAGCAGGCCGGGACAGGGTGGAAATGAGCAGTTCTTC.

The CDR3 region is CASSLSGGRNEKLFF. CDR3 nucleotide sequence: TGTGCCAGCAGCTTGTCTGGGGGCAGGAATGAAAAACTGTTTTTT. The V gene is TRBV5-4, the J gene TRBJ1-4, with a possible D match to TRBD1 (6 bases). This CDR3 comprises 15 residues. V shed 1 base and J shed 5 bases, with 12 bases lying between them. The germline gives CDR1 SGHNT, CDR2 YYREEE (reference sequence). The whole variable domain, remainder taken from reference TRBV5-4 and TRBJ1-4, is ETGVTQSPTHLIKTRGQQVTLRCSSQSGHNTVSWYQQALGQGPQFIFQYYREEENGRGNFPPRFSGLQFPNYSSELNVNALELDDSALYLCASSLSGGRNEKLFFGSGTQLSVL.

A few counts support this clone. The chain joins TRBV30 to TRBJ1-1, with no clear D. The germline V gene has CDR1 GTSNPN and CDR2 SVGIG (reference sequence). The CDR3 spans 11 residues. The CDR3 nucleotides read TGTGCAGGAGTTAGGAACACTGAAGCTTTCTTT. Its translation is CAGVRNTEAFF.

This chain connects TRBV6-1 to TRBJ1-4; tentative D call: TRBD1 (5 bases). V was pared by 6 bases and J by 5 bases, with 16 bases between. The CDR3 runs to 15 residues. Germline-derived CDR1 and CDR2 are MNHNS and SASEGT. CDR3: CASRLWAGPNEKLFF. Here the CDR3 DNA reads TGTGCCAGCAGGCTCTGGGCAGGGCCGAATGAAAAACTGTTTTTT.

This clone was counted once. The chain couples TRBV27 to TRBJ1-5, with D possibly being TRBD1 (5 bases). The CDR3 loop spans 15 amino acids. Germline V lookup: CDR1 MNHEY, CDR2 SMNVEV (reference sequence). The V and J ends lost 2 bases and 5 bases respectively, with 13 bases between them. CDR3 loop: CASSLSRAGDQPQHF. The CDR3 region has the DNA TGTGCCAGCAGTTTAAGCAGGGCGGGGGATCAGCCCCAGCATTTT.

With respect to this clone: Germline and junction disagree at one end, which may indicate a read error. V gene TRBV6-1 combines with J gene TRBJ1-2; the match to TRBD1 covers 7 bases. Germline V gene lookup returns CDR1 MNHNS and CDR2 SASEGT. There are 13 residues in the CDR3. The CDR3 reads CASSEGQDYGYTF. The CDR3 coding sequence is TGTGCCAGCAGCGAAGGACAGGACTATGGCTACACCTTC.

The chain links TRBV7-2 to TRBJ1-1; D perhaps matches TRBD1 (6 bases). Germline assignment: CDR1 SGHTA and CDR2 FQGNSA. V shed 4 bases and J shed 5 bases, with 20 bases lying between them. The CDR3 loop spans 16 amino acids. The CDR3 reads CASSWTSGGAGTEAFF. DNA of the CDR3: TGTGCCAGCAGCTGGACCAGCGGGGGCGCGGGGACTGAAGCTTTCTTT. Together with reference TRBV7-2 and TRBJ1-1, the CDR3 gives the full variable domain: GAGVSQSPSNKVTEKGKDVELRCDPISGHTALYWYRQSLGQGLEFLIYFQGNSAPDKSGLPSDRFSAERTGGSVSTLTIQRTQQEDSAVYLCASSWTSGGAGTEAFFGQGTRLTVV.

The rearrangement joins TRBV9 to TRBJ2-7, with unresolved D. V gave up 0 bases and J gave up 3 bases, with 10 bases separating them. The CDR3 length is 14 residues. Germline V lookup: CDR1 SGDLS, CDR2 YYNGEE. The CDR3 DNA is TGTGCCAGCAGCGTAGGGGGTGACTTCTACGAGCAGTACTTC. Translated: CASSVGGDFYEQYF.

The chain joins TRBV28 to TRBJ2-7; TRBD1 is a possible D gene (5 bases). The CDR3 extends over 13 amino acids. Germline CDR1 MDHEN, CDR2 SYDVKM. Trimming cost V 5 bases and J 2 bases, with 10 bases left between them. The CDR3 DNA reads TGTGCCAGCAGTCCGGACACTACCTACGAGCAGTACTTC. It encodes CASSPDTTYEQYF.

This sequence joins TRBV5-5 and TRBJ1-1; a possible D gene is TRBD1 (5 bases). Trimming cost V 5 bases and J 3 bases, with 14 bases left between them. In germline, CDR1 is SGHKS, CDR2 YYEKEE (reference sequence). CDR3 length: 14 amino acids. The chain's CDR3 is CASRIAGRDTEAFF. Here the CDR3 DNA reads TGTGCCAGCAGAATTGCGGGCAGGGACACTGAAGCTTTCTTT.

The V gene is TRBV4-1, the J gene TRBJ2-7; D is perhaps TRBD1 (6 bases). CDR1 is MGHRA and CDR2 is YSYEKL in the germline V gene. The V gene lost 0 bases and the J gene lost 2 bases, with 14 bases spanning the gap. The CDR3 has 16 residues. The CDR3 nucleotides are TGCGCCAGCAGCCAAGATCTTTCGGGACACGCCTACGAGCAGTACTTC. Translation: CASSQDLSGHAYEQYF.

The chain combines TRBV28 with TRBJ1-1; D possibly corresponds to TRBD1 (5 bases). Trimming stripped 6 bases from V and 1 base from J, with 12 bases between. There are 14 residues in the CDR3. CDR1 is MDHEN and CDR2 is SYDVKM in the germline V gene. CDR3 region: CASRKAGGNTEAFF. The CDR3, as DNA: TGTGCCAGCAGAAAGGCGGGGGGGAACACTGAAGCTTTCTTT. The whole variable domain, filled in from reference TRBV28 and TRBJ1-1, reads DVKVTQSSRYLVKRTGEKVFLECVQDMDHENMFWYRQDPGLGLRLIYFSYDVKMKEKGDIPEGYSVSREKKERFSLILESASTNQTSMYLCASRKAGGNTEAFFGQGTRLTVV.

V usage is TRBV4-1 and J usage is TRBJ1-5, with unresolved D. V lost 1 base to trimming and J lost 0 bases, with 1 base between them. Germline V lookup: CDR1 MGHRA, CDR2 YSYEKL. The length of the CDR3 is 13 residues. The CDR3 coding sequence is TGCGCCAGCAGCCAAGTTAGCAATCAGCCCCAGCATTTT. Its translation: CASSQVSNQPQHF.

V and J are TRBV27 and TRBJ1-1, with 8 bases that match TRBD1. The CDR3 runs 13 residues. Germline V gene lookup returns CDR1 MNHEY and CDR2 SMNVEV (reference sequence). The ends lost 7 bases at V and 1 base at J; junction bases unmatched: 2. The CDR3: CASKDRENTEAFF. For the CDR3, the DNA is TGTGCCAGCAAGGACAGGGAGAACACTGAAGCTTTCTTT.

This clone was counted a single time. The chain carries TRBV28 and TRBJ2-7, with 11 positions matching TRBD1. J lost 4 bases, V lost 5 bases, and 4 bases had no gene match. From germline, CDR1 is MDHEN and CDR2 SYDVKM. CDR3 size: 14 residues. This CDR3 reads CASSGTGGLYEQYF. Here the CDR3 DNA reads TGTGCCAGCAGTGGGACAGGGGGGCTATACGAGCAGTACTTC.

J is TRBJ1-1 and V is TRBV21-1; TRBD1 is the table's D call, not checked against the DNA. TRBV21-1 is a recognized pseudogene. The CDR3 is made up of 13 amino acids. The CDR3 DNA is TGTGCCAGCAGCAAATCCCAGGGGACAGAAGCTTTCTTT. This gives the protein CASSKSQGTEAFF.

This clone has just a few counts. The V and J genes are TRBV7-9 and TRBJ1-6; 8 bases line up with TRBD1. Trimming cost V 1 base and J 7 bases; bases outside gene matches: 6. CDR3 length equals 16 residues. Germline CDR1 reads SEHNR; CDR2 reads FQNEAQ (reference sequence). The CDR3 bases are TGTGCCAGCAGCTTAGGGGCAGGGGGCTCCAATTCACCCCTCCACTTT. This encodes CASSLGAGGSNSPLHF. The whole variable domain, filled in from reference TRBV7-9 and TRBJ1-6, reads DTGVSQNPRHKITKRGQNVTFRCDPISEHNRLYWYRQTLGQGPEFLTYFQNEAQLEKSRLLSDRFSAERPKGSFSTLEIQRTEQGDSAMYLCASSLGAGGSNSPLHFGNGTRLTVT.

The chain employs TRBV7-7 and TRBJ2-2; maybe TRBD2 (5 bases). V was cut by 2 bases and J by 2 bases, with 9 bases left in between. The germline gives CDR1 SSHAT, CDR2 FNYEAQ (reference sequence). CDR3 length equals 15 residues. This CDR3 is CASSLSGVNTGELFF. The CDR3 nucleotides read TGTGCCAGCAGCTTATCCGGGGTTAACACCGGGGAGCTGTTTTTT.

J is TRBJ2-3 and V is TRBV5-5; no clear D. There are 13 residues in the CDR3. Trimming left V 4 bases short and J 3 bases short, with 9 bases between. Germline V gene sequence: CDR1 SGHKS, CDR2 YYEKEE (reference sequence). CDR3 protein: CASSPQTTDTQYF. Written as DNA, the CDR3 is TGTGCCAGCAGCCCCCAGACAACAGATACGCAGTATTTT.

V usage is TRBV2 and J usage is TRBJ2-5; 9 bases agree with TRBD1. With V trimmed by 6 bases and J by 4 bases, 6 bases remained unmatched. In germline, CDR1 is SNHLY, CDR2 FYNNEI. The CDR3 length is 14 residues. This CDR3 reads CASSGDREGETQYF. CDR3 DNA sequence: TGTGCCAGCAGCGGGGACAGGGAAGGAGAGACCCAGTACTTC.

The chain uses TRBV30 and TRBJ1-2; D uncertain. CDR1 is GTSNPN, CDR2 SVGIG, per germline (reference sequence). Trimming took off 5 bases at V and 4 bases at J, with 8 bases between the two ends. The CDR3 loop spans 11 amino acids. DNA of the CDR3: TGTGCCTGGGGCCCGGGCTATGGCTACACCTTC. This sequence encodes CAWGPGYGYTF. Looking up the rest from reference TRBV30 and TRBJ1-2 gives the full variable domain: SQTIHQWPATLVQPVGSPLSLECTVEGTSNPNLYWYRQAAGRGLQLLFYSVGIGQISSEVPQNLSASRPQDRQFILSSKKLLLSDSGFYLCAWGPGYGYTFGSGTRLTVV.

This chain joins TRBV18 and TRBJ1-3; D unclear. The germline gives CDR1 KGHSH, CDR2 LQKENI. Trimming took 5 bases from V and 0 from J, leaving 11 bases between them. There are 15 residues in the CDR3. CDR3 region: CASSYDGTSGNTIYF. CDR3 DNA: TGTGCCAGCTCATACGACGGAACCTCTGGAAACACCATATATTTT.

The chain combines TRBV19 with TRBJ1-5; 8 nucleotides agree with TRBD1. The CDR3 is 14 residues long. V shed 4 bases and J 6 bases; nucleotides not matched to a gene: 5. Per germline, CDR1 LNHDA and CDR2 SQIVND (reference sequence). In DNA, the CDR3 is TGTGCCAGTAGTACCACAGGGGGGAGTCAGCCCCAGCATTTT. The encoded protein is CASSTTGGSQPQHF.